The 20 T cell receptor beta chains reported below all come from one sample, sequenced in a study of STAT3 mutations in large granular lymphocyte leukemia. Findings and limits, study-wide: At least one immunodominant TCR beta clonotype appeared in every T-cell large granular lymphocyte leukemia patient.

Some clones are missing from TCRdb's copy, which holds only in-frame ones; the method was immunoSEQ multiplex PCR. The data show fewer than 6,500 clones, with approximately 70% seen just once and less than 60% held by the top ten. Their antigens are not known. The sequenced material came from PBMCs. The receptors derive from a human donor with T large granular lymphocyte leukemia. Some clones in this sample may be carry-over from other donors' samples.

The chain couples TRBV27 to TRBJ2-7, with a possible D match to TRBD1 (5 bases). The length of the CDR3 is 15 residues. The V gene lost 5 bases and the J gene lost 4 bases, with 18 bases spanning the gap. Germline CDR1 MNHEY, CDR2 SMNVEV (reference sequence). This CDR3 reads CASSPRQQAAYEQYF. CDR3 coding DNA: TGTGCCAGCAGTCCCAGACAGCAGGCCGCTTACGAGCAGTACTTC.

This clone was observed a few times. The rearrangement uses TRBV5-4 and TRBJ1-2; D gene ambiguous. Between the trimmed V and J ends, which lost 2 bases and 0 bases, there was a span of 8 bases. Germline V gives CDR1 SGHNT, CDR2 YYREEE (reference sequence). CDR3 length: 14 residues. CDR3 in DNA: TGTGCCAGCAGCTTTTACGGATCTAACTATGGCTACACCTTC. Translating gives CASSFYGSNYGYTF.

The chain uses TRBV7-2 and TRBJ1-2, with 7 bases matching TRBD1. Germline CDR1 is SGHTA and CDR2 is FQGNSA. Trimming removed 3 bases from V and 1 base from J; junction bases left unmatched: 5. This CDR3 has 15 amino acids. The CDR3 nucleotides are TGTGCCAGCAGCTTGGCGACAGGGAGTAACTATGGCTACACCTTC. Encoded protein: CASSLATGSNYGYTF.

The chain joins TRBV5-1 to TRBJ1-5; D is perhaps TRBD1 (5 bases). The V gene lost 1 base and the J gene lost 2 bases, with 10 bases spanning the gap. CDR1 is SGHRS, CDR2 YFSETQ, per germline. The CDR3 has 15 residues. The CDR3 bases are TGCGCCAGCAGCTTGCAGGGAGCTGGCAATCAGCCCCAGCATTTT. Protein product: CASSLQGAGNQPQHF.

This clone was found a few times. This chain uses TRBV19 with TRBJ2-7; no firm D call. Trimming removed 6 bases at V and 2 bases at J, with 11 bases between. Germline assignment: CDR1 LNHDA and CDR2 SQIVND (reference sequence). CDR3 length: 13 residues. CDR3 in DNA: TGTGCCAGTAGGGGGTTTGATACCTACGAGCAGTACTTC. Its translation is CASRGFDTYEQYF.

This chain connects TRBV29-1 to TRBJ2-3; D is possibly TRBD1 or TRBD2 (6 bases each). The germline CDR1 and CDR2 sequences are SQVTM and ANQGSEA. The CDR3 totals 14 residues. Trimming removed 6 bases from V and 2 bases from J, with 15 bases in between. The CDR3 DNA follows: TGCAGCGTACCAAAGGGGGGCACCACAGATACGCAGTATTTT. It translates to CSVPKGGTTDTQYF.

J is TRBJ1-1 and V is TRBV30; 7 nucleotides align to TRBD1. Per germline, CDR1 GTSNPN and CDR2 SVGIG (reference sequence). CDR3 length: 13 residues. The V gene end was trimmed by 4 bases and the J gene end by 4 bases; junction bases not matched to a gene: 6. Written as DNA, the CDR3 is TGTGCCTGGACCGGACAGGTGATCACTGAAGCTTTCTTT. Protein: CAWTGQVITEAFF.

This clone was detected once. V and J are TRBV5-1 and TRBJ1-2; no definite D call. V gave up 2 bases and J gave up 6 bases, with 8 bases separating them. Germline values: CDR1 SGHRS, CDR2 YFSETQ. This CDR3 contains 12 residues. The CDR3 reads CASSFEEDGYTF. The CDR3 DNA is TGCGCCAGCAGCTTTGAAGAGGATGGCTACACCTTC.

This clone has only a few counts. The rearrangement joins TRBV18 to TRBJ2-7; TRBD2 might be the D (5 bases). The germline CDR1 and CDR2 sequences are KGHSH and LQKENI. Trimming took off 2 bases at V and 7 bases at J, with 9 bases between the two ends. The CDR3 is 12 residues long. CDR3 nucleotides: TGTGCCAGCTCACCAGGCGGGTTGGAGCAGTACTTC. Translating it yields CASSPGGLEQYF.

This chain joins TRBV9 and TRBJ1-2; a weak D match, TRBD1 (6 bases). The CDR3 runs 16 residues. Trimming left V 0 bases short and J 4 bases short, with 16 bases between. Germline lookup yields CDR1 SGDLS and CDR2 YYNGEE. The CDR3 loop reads CASSVAARGAVYGYTF. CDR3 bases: TGTGCCAGCAGCGTAGCGGCCAGGGGCGCCGTCTATGGCTACACCTTC.

The CDR3 bases are TGTGCCAGCAGCCGTGGGGGAACAGATACGCAGTATTTT. The encoded protein is CASSRGGTDTQYF. This chain joins TRBV7-9 and TRBJ2-3, with D possibly being TRBD1 or TRBD2 (5 bases each). Looked up from germline, CDR1 is SEHNR and CDR2 is FQNEAQ (reference sequence). The ends were cut back, 5 bases at V and 3 bases at J, with 9 bases in the middle. The CDR3 length is 13 residues.

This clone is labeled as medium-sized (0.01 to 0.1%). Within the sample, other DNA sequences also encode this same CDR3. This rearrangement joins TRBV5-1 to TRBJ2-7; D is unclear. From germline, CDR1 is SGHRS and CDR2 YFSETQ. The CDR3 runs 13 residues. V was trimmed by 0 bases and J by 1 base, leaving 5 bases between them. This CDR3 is CASSLVVSYEQYF. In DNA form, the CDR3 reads TGCGCCAGCAGCTTGGTCGTATCCTACGAGCAGTACTTC.

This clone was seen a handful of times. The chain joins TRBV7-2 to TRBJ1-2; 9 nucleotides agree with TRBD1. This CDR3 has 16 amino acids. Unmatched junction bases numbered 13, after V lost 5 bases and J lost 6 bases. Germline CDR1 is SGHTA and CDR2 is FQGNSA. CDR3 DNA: TGTGCCAGCAGCGACGGCCCTACAGGGGGCATCAATGGCTACACCTTC. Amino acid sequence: CASSDGPTGGINGYTF.

The CDR3 DNA follows: TGCGCCAGCAGCTTGGGAGAGTCGGGGTACACTGAAGCTTTCTTT. Translation: CASSLGESGYTEAFF. The genes are TRBV5-1 and TRBJ1-1; D remains unclear. V was pared by 0 bases and J by 3 bases, with 12 bases between. Germline values: CDR1 SGHRS, CDR2 YFSETQ. The CDR3 contains 15 residues.

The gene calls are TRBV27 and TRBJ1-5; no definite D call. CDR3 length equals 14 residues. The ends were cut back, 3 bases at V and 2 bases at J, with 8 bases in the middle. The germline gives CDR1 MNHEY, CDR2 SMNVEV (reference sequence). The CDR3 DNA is TGTGCCAGCAGTTTGGGGAAAGGCAATCAGCCCCAGCATTTT. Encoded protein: CASSLGKGNQPQHF.

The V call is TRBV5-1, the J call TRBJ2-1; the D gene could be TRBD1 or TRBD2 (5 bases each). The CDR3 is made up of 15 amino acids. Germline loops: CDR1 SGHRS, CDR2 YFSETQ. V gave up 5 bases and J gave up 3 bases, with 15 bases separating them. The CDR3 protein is CASSLPGTNYNEQFF. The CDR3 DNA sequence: TGCGCCAGCAGTCTTCCAGGGACCAACTACAATGAGCAGTTCTTC.

CDR3 nucleotide sequence: TGTGCCAGCAGCCAAGATAACTATGGCTACACCTTC. Translated: CASSQDNYGYTF. The chain recombines TRBV4-2 with TRBJ1-2, with D uncertain. The CDR3 runs 12 residues. Between the trimmed V and J ends, which lost 0 bases and 1 base, there was a span of 0 bases. The germline V gene has CDR1 LGHNA and CDR2 YNFKEQ.

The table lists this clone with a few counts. CDR3 in DNA: TGTGCCAGCTCACCTCAGGGAGATTCACCCCTCCACTTT. Its protein product is CASSPQGDSPLHF. The chain combines TRBV18 with TRBJ1-6; tentatively, D is TRBD1 (5 bases). This CDR3 is built from 13 residues. CDR1 is KGHSH and CDR2 is LQKENI in the germline V gene. The V gene lost 3 bases and the J gene lost 8 bases, with 8 bases spanning the gap.

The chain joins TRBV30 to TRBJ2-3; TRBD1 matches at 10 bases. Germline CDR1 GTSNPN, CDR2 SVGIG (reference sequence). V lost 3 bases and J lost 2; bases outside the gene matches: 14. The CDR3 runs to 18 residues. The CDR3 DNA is TGTGCCTGGAGGTCCCCCGGGACAGGGGTAGGGATCACAGATACGCAGTATTTT. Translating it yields CAWRSPGTGVGITDTQYF.

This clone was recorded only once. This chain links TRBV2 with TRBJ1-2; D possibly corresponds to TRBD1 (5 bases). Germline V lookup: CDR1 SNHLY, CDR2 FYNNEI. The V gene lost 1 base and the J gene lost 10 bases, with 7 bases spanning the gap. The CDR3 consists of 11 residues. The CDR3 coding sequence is TGTGCCAGCAGTGAAGAAGGGGCCTACACCTTC. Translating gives CASSEEGAYTF.